Described below is a single TCR beta chain sequence and its context. Its target is not known. This sample was taken from a study of T cell responses to AZD1222 COVID-19 vaccine. Study-wide points: Donors were chiefly white British, with a greater number of females, and clonal diversity was perhaps underestimated.

The CDR3 extends over 14 amino acids. With V trimmed by 4 bases and J by 9 bases, 5 bases remained unmatched. Germline lookup yields CDR1 SGDLS and CDR2 YYNGEE. Method: immunoSEQ multiplex PCR; TCRdb's copy keeps in-frame clones and lacks some. Of some 66,000 clones detected, 89% appear once; the ten largest clones hold about 28%. The receptor was isolated from an adult who received the AZD1222 COVID-19 vaccine. This sample comprised peripheral blood, obtained 28 days after the second AZD1222 dose. The chain employs TRBV9 and TRBJ1-6; TRBD1 aligns across 9 bases. The DNA for the CDR3 is TGTGCCAGCAGCACCGGACAGGGGTTTTCACCCCTCCACTTT. Residues: CASSTGQGFSPLHF.